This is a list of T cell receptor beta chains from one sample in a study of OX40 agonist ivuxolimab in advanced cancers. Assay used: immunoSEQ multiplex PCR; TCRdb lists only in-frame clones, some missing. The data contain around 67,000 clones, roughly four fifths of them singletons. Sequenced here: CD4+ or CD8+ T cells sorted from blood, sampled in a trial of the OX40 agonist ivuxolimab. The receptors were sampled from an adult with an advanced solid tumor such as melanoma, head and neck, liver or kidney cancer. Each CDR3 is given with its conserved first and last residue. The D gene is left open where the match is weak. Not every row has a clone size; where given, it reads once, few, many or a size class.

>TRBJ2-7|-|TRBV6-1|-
TGTGCCAGCAACACTCAGCGGGCTTCGTCCTACGAGCAGTACTTC
CASNTQRASSYEQYF
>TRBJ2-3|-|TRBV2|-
TGTGCCAGCAGTGAACCCCAGCACACTAGCACAGATACGCAGTATTTT
CASSEPQHTSTDTQYF
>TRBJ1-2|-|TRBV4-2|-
TGTGCCAGCAGCCTCTCCGGGACCTCTCTTACCTATGGCTACACCTTC
CASSLSGTSLTYGYTF
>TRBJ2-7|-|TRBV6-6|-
TGTGCCAGCACAACGCTTCAGAAAGAGTCCTACGAGCAGTACTTC
CASTTLQKESYEQYF
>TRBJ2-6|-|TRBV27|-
TGTGCCAGCAGTTTATCCGGGGCCAACGTCCTGACTTTC
CASSLSGANVLTF
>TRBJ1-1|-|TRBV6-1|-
TGTGCCAGCAGTGAAAGGCAGGGGCGAGGTGAAGCTTTCTTT
CASSERQGRGEAFF
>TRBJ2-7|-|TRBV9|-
TGTGCCAGCAGCGTAGATAGCTTCACTTACGAGCAGTACTTC
CASSVDSFTYEQYF
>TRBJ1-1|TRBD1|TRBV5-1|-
TGCGCCAGCAGCGTGCGACAGGGATGGGACACTGAAGCTTTCTTT
CASSVRQGWDTEAFF
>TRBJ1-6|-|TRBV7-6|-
TGTGCCAGCAGTCCAAAGGGGGGCAGTTCACCCCTCCACTTT
CASSPKGGSSPLHF
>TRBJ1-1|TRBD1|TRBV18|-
TGTGCCAGCTCGTTCGGGACAGGGCATACTGAAGCTTTCTTT
CASSFGTGHTEAFF
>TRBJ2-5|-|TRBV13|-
TGTGCCAGCAGCTTAAAGTCAGTGAGGGTATGGGAGACCCAGTACTTC
CASSLKSVRVWETQYF
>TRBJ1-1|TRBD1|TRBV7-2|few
TGTGCCAGCAGGGACAGGGGAAACACTGAAGCTTTCTTT
CASRDRGNTEAFF
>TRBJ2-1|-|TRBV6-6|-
TGTGCCAGCAGAGATACAGAGCCTTACAATGAGCAGTTCTTC
CASRDTEPYNEQFF
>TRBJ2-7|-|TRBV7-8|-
TGTGCCAGCAGCGTTCCTGACGTCGGGCAGTACTTC
CASSVPDVGQYF